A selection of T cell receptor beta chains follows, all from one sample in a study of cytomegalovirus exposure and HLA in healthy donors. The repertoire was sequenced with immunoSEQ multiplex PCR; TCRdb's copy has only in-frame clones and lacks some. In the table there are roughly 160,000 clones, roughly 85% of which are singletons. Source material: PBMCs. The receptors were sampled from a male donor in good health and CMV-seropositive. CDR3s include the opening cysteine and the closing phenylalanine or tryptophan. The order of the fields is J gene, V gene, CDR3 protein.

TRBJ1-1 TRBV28 CASRPTGETEAFF
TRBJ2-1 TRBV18 CASSGLAGGTYNEQFF
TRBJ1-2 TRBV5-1 CASSLGQADGYTF
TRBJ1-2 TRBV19 CASSIDLLRHGGYTF
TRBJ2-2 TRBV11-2 CASSTGWGLDTGELFF
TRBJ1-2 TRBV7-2 CASSLKRGYGYTF
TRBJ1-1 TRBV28 CASRVGHGTEAFF
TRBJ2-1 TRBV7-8 CASSLGWREGHNEQFF
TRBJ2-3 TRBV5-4 CASSLRLAGMETQYF
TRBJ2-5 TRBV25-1 CASSPREGLGETQYF
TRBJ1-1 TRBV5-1 CASSLLGHTEAFF
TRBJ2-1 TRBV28 CASSSGLAINEQFF
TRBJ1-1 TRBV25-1 CASTQGLNTEAFF
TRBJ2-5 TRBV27 CASSLSGLGLQETQYF
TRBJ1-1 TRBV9 CASSEGGLNTEAFF
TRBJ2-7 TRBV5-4 CASSQKAGEKQYF
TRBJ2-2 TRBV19 CASSIDRGSTGELFF
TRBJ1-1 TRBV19 CASSPTLRVLKAFF
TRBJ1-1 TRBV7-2 CASSKEIMNTEAFF
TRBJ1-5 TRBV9 CASSVGDQPQHF